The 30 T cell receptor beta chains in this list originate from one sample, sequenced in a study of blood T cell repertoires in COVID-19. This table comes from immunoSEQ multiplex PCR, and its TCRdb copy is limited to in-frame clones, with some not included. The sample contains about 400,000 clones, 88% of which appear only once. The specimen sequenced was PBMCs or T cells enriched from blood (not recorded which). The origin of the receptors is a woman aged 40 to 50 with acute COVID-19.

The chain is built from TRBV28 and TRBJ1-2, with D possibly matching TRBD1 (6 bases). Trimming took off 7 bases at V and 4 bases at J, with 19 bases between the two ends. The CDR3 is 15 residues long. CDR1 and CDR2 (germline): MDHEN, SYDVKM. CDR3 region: CASTLAGHIAYGYTF. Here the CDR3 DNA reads TGTGCCAGCACCCTAGCGGGACACATCGCCTATGGCTACACCTTC.

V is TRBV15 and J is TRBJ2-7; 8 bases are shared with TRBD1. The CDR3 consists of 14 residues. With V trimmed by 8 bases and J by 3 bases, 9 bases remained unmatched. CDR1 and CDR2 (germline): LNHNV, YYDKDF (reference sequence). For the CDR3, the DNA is TGTGCCACCTCCAAGACAGGGGCCGTCTACGAGCAGTACTTC. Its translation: CATSKTGAVYEQYF.

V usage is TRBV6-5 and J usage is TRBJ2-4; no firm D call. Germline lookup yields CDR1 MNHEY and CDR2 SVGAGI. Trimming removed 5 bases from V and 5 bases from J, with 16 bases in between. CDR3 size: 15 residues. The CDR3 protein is CASSPPNPVENIQYF. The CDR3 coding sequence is TGTGCCAGCAGTCCCCCCAACCCAGTCGAAAACATTCAGTACTTC.

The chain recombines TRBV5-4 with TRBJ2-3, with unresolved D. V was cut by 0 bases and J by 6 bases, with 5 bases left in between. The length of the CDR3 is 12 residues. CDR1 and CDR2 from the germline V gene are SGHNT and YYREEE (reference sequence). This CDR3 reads CASSLAGDTQYF. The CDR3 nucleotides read TGTGCCAGCAGCTTGGCCGGGGATACGCAGTATTTT.

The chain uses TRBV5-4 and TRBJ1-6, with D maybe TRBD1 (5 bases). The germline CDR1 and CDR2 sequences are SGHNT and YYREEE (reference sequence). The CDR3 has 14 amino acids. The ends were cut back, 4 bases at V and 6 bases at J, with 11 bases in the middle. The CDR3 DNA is TGTGCCAGCAGCCCAGGGTTCTCTAATTCACCCCTCCACTTT. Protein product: CASSPGFSNSPLHF.

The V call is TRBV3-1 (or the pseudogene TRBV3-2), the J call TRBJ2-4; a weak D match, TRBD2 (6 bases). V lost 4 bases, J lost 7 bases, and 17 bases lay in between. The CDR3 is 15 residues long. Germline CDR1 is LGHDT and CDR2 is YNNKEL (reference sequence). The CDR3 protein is CASSPSSARGNIQYF. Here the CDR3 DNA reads TGTGCCAGCAGCCCATCTAGCGCCAGAGGCAACATTCAGTACTTC.

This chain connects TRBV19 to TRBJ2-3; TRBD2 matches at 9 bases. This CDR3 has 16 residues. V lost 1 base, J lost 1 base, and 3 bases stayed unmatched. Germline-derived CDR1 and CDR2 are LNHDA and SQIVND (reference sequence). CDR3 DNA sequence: TGTGCCAGTAGTATAGGTCAGCGGGGGGGCACAGATACGCAGTATTTT. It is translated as CASSIGQRGGTDTQYF.

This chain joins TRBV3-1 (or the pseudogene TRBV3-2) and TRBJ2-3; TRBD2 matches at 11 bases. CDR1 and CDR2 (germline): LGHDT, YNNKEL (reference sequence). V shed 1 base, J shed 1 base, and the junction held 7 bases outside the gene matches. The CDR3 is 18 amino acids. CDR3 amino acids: CASSQGVAGGPGTDTQYF. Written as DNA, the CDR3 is TGTGCCAGCAGCCAAGGCGTAGCGGGGGGGCCAGGCACAGATACGCAGTATTTT.

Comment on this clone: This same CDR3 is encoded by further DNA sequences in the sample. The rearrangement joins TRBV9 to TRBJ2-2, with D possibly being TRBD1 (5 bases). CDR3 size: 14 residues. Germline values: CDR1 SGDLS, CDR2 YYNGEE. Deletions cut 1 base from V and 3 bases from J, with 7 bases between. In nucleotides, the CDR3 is TGTGCCAGCAGCGTAACAGGTGACACCGGGGAGCTGTTTTTT. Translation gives CASSVTGDTGELFF.

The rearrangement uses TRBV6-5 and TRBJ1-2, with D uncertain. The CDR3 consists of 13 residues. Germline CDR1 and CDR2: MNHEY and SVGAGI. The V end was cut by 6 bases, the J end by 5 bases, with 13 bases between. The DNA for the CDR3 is TGTGCCAGCAGCCTGCAAGAGGATTATGGCTACACCTTC. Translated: CASSLQEDYGYTF.

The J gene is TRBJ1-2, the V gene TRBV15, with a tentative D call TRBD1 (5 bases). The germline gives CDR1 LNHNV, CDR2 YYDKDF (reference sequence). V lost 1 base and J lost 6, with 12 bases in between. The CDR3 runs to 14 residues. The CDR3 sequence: CATSRADSQNGYTF. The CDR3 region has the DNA TGTGCCACCAGCAGAGCAGACAGTCAGAATGGCTACACCTTC.

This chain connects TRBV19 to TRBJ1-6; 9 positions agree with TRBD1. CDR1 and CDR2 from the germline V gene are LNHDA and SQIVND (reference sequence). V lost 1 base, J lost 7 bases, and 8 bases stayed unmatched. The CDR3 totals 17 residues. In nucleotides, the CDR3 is TGTGCCAGTAGTATAGGTAGGACAGGGGCCTTCAATTCACCCCTCCACTTT. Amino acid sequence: CASSIGRTGAFNSPLHF.

The CDR3 DNA reads TGTGCCAGCAGGCCTTTGCGGGATAGCACTGAAGCTTTCTTT. Its protein is CASRPLRDSTEAFF. This rearrangement joins TRBV6-6 to TRBJ1-1; D uncertain. Germline assignment: CDR1 MNHNY and CDR2 SVGAGI (reference sequence). The CDR3 contains 14 residues. V was pared by 6 bases and J by 4 bases, with 15 bases between.

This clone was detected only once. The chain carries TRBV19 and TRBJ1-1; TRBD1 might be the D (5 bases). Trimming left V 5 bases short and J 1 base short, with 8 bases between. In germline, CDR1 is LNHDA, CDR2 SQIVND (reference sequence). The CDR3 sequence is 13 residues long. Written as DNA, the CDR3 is TGTGCCAGTAGTTATACAGGGAACACTGAAGCTTTCTTT. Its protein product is CASSYTGNTEAFF.

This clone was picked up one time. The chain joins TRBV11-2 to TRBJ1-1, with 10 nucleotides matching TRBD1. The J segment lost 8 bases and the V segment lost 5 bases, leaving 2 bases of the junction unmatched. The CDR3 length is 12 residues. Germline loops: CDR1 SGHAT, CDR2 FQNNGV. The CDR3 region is CASSQTGGEAFF. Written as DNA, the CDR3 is TGTGCCAGCAGCCAGACAGGGGGCGAAGCTTTCTTT.

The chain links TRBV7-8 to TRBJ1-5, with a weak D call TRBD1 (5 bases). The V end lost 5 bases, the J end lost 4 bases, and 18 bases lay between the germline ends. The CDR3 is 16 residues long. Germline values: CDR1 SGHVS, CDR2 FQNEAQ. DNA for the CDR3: TGTGCCAGCAGCGGCCCTCCCGACAGACCAAATCAGCCCCAGCATTTT. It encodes CASSGPPDRPNQPQHF. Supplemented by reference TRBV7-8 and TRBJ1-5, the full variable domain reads GAGVSQSPRYKVAKRGQDVALRCDPISGHVSLFWYQQALGQGPEFLTYFQNEAQLDKSGLPSDRFFAERPEGSVSTLKIQRTQQEDSAVYLCASSGPPDRPNQPQHFGDGTRLSIL.

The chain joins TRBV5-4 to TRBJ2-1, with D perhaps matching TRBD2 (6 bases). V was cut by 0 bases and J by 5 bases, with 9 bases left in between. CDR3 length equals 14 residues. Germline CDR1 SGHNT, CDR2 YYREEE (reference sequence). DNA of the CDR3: TGTGCCAGCAGCTTGGTTAGCGGTCACAATGAGCAGTTCTTC. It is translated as CASSLVSGHNEQFF.

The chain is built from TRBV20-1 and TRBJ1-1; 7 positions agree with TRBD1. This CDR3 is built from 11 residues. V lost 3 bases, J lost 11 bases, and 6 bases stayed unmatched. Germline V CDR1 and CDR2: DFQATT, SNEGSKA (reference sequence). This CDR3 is CSASVGQRAFF. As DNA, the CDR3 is TGCAGTGCTAGTGTGGGACAGAGGGCTTTCTTT.

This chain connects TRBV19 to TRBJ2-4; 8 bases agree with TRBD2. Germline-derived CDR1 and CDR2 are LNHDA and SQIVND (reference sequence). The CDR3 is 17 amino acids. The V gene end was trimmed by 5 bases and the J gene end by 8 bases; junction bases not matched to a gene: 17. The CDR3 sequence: CASSPRGGGLANDIQYF. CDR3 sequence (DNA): TGTGCCAGTAGTCCCCGGGGAGGAGGACTAGCCAATGACATTCAGTACTTC. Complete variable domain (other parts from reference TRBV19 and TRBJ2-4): DGGITQSPKYLFRKEGQNVTLSCEQNLNHDAMYWYRQDPGQGLRLIYYSQIVNDFQKGDIAEGYSVSREKKESFPLTVTSAQKNPTAFYLCASSPRGGGLANDIQYFGAGTRLSVL.

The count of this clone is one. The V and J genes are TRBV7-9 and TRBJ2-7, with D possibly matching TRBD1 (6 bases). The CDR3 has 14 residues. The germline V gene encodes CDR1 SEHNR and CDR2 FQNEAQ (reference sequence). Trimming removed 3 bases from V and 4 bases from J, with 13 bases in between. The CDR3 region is CASSFLQGSYEQYF. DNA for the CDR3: TGTGCCAGCAGCTTCCTTCAGGGGTCGTACGAGCAGTACTTC.

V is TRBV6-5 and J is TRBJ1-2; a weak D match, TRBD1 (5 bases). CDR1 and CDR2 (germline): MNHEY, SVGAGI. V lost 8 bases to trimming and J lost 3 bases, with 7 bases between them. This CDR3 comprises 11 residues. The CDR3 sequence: CASEGDYGYTF. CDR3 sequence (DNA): TGTGCCAGCGAAGGGGACTATGGCTACACCTTC.

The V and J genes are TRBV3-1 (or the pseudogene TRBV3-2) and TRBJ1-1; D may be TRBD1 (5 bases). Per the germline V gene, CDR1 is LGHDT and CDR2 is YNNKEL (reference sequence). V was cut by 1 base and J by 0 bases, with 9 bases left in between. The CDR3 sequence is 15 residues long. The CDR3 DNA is TGTGCCAGCAGCCAAGGGGGCGGAGTGAACACTGAAGCTTTCTTT. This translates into CASSQGGGVNTEAFF.

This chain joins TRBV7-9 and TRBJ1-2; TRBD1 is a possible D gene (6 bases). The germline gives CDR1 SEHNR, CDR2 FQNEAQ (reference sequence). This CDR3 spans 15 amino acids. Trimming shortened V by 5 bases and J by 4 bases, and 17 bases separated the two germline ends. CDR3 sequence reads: CASSLPSRTAYGYTF. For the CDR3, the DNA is TGTGCCAGCAGCCTCCCATCCCGGACAGCCTATGGCTACACCTTC.

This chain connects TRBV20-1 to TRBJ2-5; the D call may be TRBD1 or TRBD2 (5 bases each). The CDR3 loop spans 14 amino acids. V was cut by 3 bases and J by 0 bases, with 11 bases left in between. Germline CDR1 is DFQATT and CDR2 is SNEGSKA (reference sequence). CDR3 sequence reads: CSASSAGYQETQYF. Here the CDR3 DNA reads TGCAGTGCTAGTAGCGCAGGGTACCAAGAGACCCAGTACTTC.

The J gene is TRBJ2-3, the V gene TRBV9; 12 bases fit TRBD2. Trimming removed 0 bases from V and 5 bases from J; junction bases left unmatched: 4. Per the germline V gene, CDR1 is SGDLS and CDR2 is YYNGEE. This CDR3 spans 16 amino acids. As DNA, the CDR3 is TGTGCCAGCAGCGTAGGACTAGCGGGGGCCCGAGATACGCAGTATTTT. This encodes CASSVGLAGARDTQYF.

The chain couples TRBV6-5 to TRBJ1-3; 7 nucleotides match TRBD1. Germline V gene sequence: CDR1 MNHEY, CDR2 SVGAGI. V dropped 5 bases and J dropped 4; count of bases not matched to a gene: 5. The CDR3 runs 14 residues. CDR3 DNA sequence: TGTGCCAGCAGTAAGGGGGCGCAGGGAAACACCATATATTTT. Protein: CASSKGAQGNTIYF.

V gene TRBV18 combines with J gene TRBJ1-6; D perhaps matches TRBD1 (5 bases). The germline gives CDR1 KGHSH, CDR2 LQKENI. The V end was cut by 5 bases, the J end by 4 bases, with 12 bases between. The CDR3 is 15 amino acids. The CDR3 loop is CASSTGGEYNSPLHF. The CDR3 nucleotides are TGTGCCAGCTCAACGGGAGGGGAGTATAATTCACCCCTCCACTTT. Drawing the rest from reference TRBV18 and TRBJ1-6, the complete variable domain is NAGVMQNPRHLVRRRGQEARLRCSPMKGHSHVYWYRQLPEEGLKFMVYLQKENIIDESGMPKERFSAEFPKEGPSILRIQQVVRGDSAAYFCASSTGGEYNSPLHFGNGTRLTVT.

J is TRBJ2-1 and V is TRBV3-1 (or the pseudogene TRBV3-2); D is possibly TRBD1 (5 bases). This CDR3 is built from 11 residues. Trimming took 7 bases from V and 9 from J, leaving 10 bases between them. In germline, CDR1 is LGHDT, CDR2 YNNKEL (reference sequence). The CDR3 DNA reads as TGTGCCAGCAAGGGGCCCAGTGAGCAGTTCTTC. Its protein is CASKGPSEQFF.

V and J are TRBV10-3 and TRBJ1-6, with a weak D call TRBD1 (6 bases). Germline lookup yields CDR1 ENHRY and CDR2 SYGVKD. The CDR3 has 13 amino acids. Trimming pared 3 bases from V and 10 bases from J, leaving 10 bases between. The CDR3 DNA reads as TGTGCCATCAGTGAAGGGGGACAATCACCCCTCCACTTT. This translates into CAISEGGQSPLHF.

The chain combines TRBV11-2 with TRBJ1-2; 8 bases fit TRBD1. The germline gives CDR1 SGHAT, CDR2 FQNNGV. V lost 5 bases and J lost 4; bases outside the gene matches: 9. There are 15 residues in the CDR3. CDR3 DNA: TGTGCCAGCAGCCGTGGACAGGGACCAACCTATGGCTACACCTTC. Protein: CASSRGQGPTYGYTF. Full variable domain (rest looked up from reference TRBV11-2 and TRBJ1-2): EAGVAQSPRYKIIEKRQSVAFWCNPISGHATLYWYQQILGQGPKLLIQFQNNGVVDDSQLPKDRFSAERLKGVDSTLKIQPAKLEDSAVYLCASSRGQGPTYGYTFGSGTRLTVV.